This TCR beta chain was documented in a study of OX40 agonist ivuxolimab in advanced cancers. Study information: All patients had ivuxolimab intravenously every 2 weeks at 0.01 to 10 mg/kg.

Trimming stripped 3 bases from V and 2 bases from J, with 10 bases between. The germline V gene encodes CDR1 MNHNS and CDR2 SASEGT. The CDR3 contains 14 residues. The data were produced by immunoSEQ multiplex PCR, yet TCRdb's version contains in-frame clones alone and is incomplete. The table includes around 76,000 clones, approximately 86% detected once. The receptor comes from an adult with an advanced solid tumor such as melanoma, head and neck, liver or kidney cancer. The chain is built from TRBV6-1 and TRBJ1-2; D possibly corresponds to TRBD1 (5 bases). The source material was CD4+ or CD8+ T cells sorted from blood, sampled in a trial of the OX40 agonist ivuxolimab. The CDR3 reads CASSDPGRNYGYTF. CDR3 DNA sequence: TGTGCCAGCAGTGACCCGGGACGGAACTATGGCTACACCTTC.